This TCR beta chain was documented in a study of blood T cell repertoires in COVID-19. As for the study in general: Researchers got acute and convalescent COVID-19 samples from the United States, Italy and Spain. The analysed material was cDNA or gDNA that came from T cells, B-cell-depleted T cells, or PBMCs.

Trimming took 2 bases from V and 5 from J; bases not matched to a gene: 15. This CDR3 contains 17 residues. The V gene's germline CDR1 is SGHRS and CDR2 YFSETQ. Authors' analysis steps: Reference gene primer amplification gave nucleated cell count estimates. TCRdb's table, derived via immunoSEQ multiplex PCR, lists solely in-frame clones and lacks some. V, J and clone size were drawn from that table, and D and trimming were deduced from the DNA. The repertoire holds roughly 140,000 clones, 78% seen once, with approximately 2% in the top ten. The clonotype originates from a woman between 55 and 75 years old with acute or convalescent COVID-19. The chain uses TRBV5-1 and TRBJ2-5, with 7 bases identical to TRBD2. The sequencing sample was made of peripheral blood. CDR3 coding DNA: TGCGCCAGCAGCTTAGGAGTCGGAGGGAGGGCCTTGGAGACCCAGTACTTC. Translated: CASSLGVGGRALETQYF.